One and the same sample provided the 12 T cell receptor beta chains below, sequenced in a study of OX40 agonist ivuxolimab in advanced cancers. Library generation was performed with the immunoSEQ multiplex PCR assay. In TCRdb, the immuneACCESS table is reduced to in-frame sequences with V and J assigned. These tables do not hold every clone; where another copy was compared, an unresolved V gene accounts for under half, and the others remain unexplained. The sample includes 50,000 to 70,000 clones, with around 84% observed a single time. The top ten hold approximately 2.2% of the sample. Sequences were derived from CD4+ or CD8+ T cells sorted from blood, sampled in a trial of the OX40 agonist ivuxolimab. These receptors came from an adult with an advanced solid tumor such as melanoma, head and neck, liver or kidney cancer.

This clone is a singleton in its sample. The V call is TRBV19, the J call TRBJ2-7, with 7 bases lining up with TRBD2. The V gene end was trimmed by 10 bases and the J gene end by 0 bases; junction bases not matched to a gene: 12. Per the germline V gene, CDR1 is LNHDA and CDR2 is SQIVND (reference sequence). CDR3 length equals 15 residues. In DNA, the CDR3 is TGTGCCACTGCTGGTTGGCGGGGGTTCTCCTACGAGCAGTACTTC. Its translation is CATAGWRGFSYEQYF.

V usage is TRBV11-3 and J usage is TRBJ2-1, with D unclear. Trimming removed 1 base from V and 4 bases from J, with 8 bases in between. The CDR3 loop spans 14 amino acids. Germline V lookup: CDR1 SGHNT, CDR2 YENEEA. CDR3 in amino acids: CASSLGWSYNEQFF. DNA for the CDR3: TGTGCCAGCAGCTTAGGGTGGAGTTACAATGAGCAGTTCTTC. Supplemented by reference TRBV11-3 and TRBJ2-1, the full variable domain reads EAGVVQSPRYKIIEKKQPVAFWCNPISGHNTLYWYLQNLGQGPELLIRYENEEAVDDSQLPKDRFSAERLKGVDSTLKIQPAELGDSAVYLCASSLGWSYNEQFFGPGTRLTVL.

The chain's CDR3 is CASSLDRAAKNIQYF. CDR3 DNA sequence: TGCGCCAGCAGCTTGGACAGGGCGGCCAAAAACATTCAGTACTTC. This sequence joins TRBV5-1 and TRBJ2-4, with D tentatively TRBD1 (6 bases). From germline, CDR1 is SGHRS and CDR2 YFSETQ. V lost 0 bases and J lost 1, with 8 bases in between. This CDR3 has 15 residues.

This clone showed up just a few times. The CDR3 here is CASSLTGLAFLNQPQHF. The CDR3 DNA reads TGTGCCAGCAGCCTTACAGGACTAGCATTTCTCAATCAGCCCCAGCATTTT. The chain uses TRBV7-8 and TRBJ1-5, with a tentative D call TRBD1 (5 bases). The CDR3 covers 17 residues. CDR1 SGHVS and CDR2 FQNEAQ come from the germline V gene. V was clipped by 5 bases and J by 3 bases, with 20 bases between them.

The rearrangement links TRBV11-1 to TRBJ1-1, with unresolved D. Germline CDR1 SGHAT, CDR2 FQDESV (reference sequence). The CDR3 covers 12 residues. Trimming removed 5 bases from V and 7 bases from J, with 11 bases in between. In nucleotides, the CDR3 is TGTGCCAGCAGCGACACGATTAATGAAGCTTTCTTT. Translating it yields CASSDTINEAFF.

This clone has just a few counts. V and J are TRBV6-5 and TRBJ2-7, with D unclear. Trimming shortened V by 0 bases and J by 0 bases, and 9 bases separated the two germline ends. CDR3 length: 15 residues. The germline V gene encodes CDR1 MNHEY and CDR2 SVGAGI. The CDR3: CASSYSGYGSYEQYF. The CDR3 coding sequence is TGTGCCAGCAGTTACTCAGGATACGGCTCCTACGAGCAGTACTTC.

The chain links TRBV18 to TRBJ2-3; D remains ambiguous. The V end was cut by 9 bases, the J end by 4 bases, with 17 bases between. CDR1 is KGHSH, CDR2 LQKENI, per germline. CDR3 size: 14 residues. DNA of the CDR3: TGTGCCAGTCACTTCTTGCCTAGGGCAGATACGCAGTATTTT. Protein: CASHFLPRADTQYF.

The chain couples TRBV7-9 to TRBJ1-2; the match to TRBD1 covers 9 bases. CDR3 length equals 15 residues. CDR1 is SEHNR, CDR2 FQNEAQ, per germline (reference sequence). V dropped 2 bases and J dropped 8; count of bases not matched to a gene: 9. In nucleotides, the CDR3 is TGTGCCAGCAGCTTACCCCAGACAGGGGGGACAGGCTACACCTTC. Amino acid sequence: CASSLPQTGGTGYTF.

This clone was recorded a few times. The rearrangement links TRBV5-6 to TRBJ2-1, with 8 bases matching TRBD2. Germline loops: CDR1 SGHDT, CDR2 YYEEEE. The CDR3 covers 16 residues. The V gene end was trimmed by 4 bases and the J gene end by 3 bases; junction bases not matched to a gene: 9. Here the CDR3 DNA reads TGTGCCAGCAGCCCCCTACGGGGGGGCCTCTACAATGAGCAGTTCTTC. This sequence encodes CASSPLRGGLYNEQFF.

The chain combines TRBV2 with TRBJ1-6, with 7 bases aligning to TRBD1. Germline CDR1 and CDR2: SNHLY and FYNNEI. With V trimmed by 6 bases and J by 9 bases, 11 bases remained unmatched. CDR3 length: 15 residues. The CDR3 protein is CASREGQIGRSPLHF. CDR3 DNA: TGTGCCAGCAGGGAGGGACAGATCGGCCGTTCACCCCTCCACTTT.

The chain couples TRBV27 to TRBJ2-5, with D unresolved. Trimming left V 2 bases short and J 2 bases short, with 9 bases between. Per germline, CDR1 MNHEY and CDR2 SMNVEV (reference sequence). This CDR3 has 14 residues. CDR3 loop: CASSLTPAQETQYF. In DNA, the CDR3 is TGTGCCAGCAGTTTAACCCCAGCACAAGAGACCCAGTACTTC.

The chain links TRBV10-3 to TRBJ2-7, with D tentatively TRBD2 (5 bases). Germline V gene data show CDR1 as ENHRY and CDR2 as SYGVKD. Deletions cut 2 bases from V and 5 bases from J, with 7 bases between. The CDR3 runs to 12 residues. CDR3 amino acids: CAISEARDEQYF. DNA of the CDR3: TGTGCCATCAGTGAGGCGAGGGACGAGCAGTACTTC.